One sample yielded the 13 T cell receptor beta chains listed below, sequenced in a study of T-cell reconstitution after alpha-beta-depleted transplantation in children. Preparation of the TCRbeta library used unique molecular identifiers. Each CDR3 protein gets one entry after TCRdb re-called the PCR reads with MiXCR. Of over 15,000 distinct CDR3 sequences listed, roughly an eighth were seen once; the top ten hold approximately 64%. Sequencing was performed on PBMCs, mostly from graft donor cells, taken 180 days after TCRalphabeta/CD19-depleted stem cell transplant. The receptors were gathered from a boy younger than two who had a stem cell transplant for Wiskott-Aldrich syndrome, so the T cells may come from the graft donor.

This clonotype occurred a few times. The chain is built from TRBV7-9 and TRBJ2-1; D unclear. Germline V gene data show CDR1 as SEHNR and CDR2 as FQNEAQ (reference sequence). This CDR3 spans 13 amino acids. Trimming took off 2 bases at V and 9 bases at J, with 11 bases between the two ends. CDR3 sequence reads: CASSLSRGLEQFF. The CDR3 DNA follows: TGTGCCAGCAGCTTATCCCGCGGCCTTGAGCAGTTCTTC.

This clonotype was seen at least ten times. The chain has TRBV18 and TRBJ1-2; the D is unclear. The CDR3 is 13 residues long. Germline V CDR1 and CDR2: KGHSH, LQKENI. The V end lost 3 bases, the J end lost 4 bases, and 9 bases lay between the germline ends. The CDR3 loop is CASSPEDFYGYTF. As DNA, the CDR3 is TGTGCCAGCTCACCGGAGGACTTCTATGGCTACACCTTC.

The J gene is TRBJ2-5, the V gene TRBV7-2; D is tentatively TRBD1 or TRBD2 (5 bases each). Germline V CDR1 and CDR2: SGHTA, FQGNSA. V lost 3 bases and J 1 base, leaving 9 bases between the germline ends. This CDR3 has 14 residues. The chain's CDR3 is CASSFGTSQETQYF. CDR3 nucleotide sequence: TGTGCCAGCAGCTTCGGGACGTCCCAAGAGACCCAGTACTTC.

This clonotype was recorded at least ten times. This chain links TRBV7-9 with TRBJ1-5; 7 positions agree with TRBD1. The CDR3 loop spans 16 amino acids. With V trimmed by 5 bases and J by 6 bases, 13 bases remained unmatched. The germline CDR1 and CDR2 sequences are SEHNR and FQNEAQ (reference sequence). The CDR3 sequence is CASSPVGQGGGQPQHF. The DNA of the CDR3 is TGTGCCAGCAGCCCCGTCGGGCAGGGGGGAGGTCAGCCCCAGCATTTT. Looking up the rest from reference TRBV7-9 and TRBJ1-5 gives the full variable domain: DTGVSQNPRHKITKRGQNVTFRCDPISEHNRLYWYRQTLGQGPEFLTYFQNEAQLEKSRLLSDRFSAERPKGSFSTLEIQRTEQGDSAMYLCASSPVGQGGGQPQHFGDGTRLSIL.

This clonotype showed up just a few times. This chain connects TRBV5-1 to TRBJ2-1, with 11 nucleotides matching TRBD2. The CDR3 is 16 residues long. The ends lost 7 bases at V and 0 bases at J; junction bases unmatched: 6. Germline CDR1 reads SGHRS; CDR2 reads YFSETQ. CDR3 sequence: CASSLAGGISYNEQFF. The CDR3 region has the DNA TGCGCCAGCTCCTTAGCGGGAGGGATCTCCTACAATGAGCAGTTCTTC.

The J gene is TRBJ1-6, the V gene TRBV20-1, with D hard to call. Deletions cut 1 base from V and 7 bases from J, with 14 bases between. Per germline, CDR1 DFQATT and CDR2 SNEGSKA (reference sequence). CDR3 length: 15 residues. The CDR3 protein is CSARVGTRWNSPLHF. As DNA, the CDR3 is TGCAGTGCTAGAGTGGGAACGAGGTGGAATTCACCCCTCCACTTT.

This chain links TRBV7-9 with TRBJ1-5; TRBD1 is a possible D gene (5 bases). The V and J ends lost 3 bases and 3 bases respectively, with 9 bases between them. The CDR3 is 14 amino acids. In germline, CDR1 is SEHNR, CDR2 FQNEAQ (reference sequence). CDR3 in DNA: TGTGCCAGCAGCTTGGACATTGCCAATCAGCCCCAGCATTTT. It codes for CASSLDIANQPQHF.

Note on this clonotype: Given a much more abundant clone one base away, this may be a read error. V and J are TRBV5-4 and TRBJ2-2, with TRBD2 matching over 16 bases. Germline CDR1 reads SGHNT; CDR2 reads YYREEE (reference sequence). This CDR3 has 17 residues. CDR3 in amino acids: CASTLGLAGGSPGELFF. CDR3 sequence (DNA): TGTGCCAGCACCTTGGGACTAGCGGGGGGGTCCCCCGGGGAGCTGTTTTTT.

The chain has TRBV24-1 and TRBJ2-3, with D tentatively TRBD1 (5 bases). CDR3 length equals 13 residues. In germline, CDR1 is KGHDR, CDR2 SFDVKD. The ends were cut back, 6 bases at V and 1 base at J, with 7 bases in the middle. CDR3 region: CATSPQGTDTQYF. The DNA for the CDR3 is TGTGCCACCAGTCCACAGGGCACAGATACGCAGTATTTT.

The V gene is TRBV7-2, the J gene TRBJ1-5, with 8 positions matching TRBD1. CDR1 is SGHTA, CDR2 FQGNSA, per germline. With V trimmed by 5 bases and J by 11 bases, 5 bases remained unmatched. This CDR3 has 12 residues. The chain's CDR3 is CASSPDRVAQHF. DNA of the CDR3: TGTGCCAGCAGCCCGGACAGGGTTGCCCAGCATTTT.

This clonotype was seen a handful of times. V is TRBV7-6 and J is TRBJ2-3; TRBD1 or TRBD2 may be the D gene (5 bases each). This CDR3 is built from 16 residues. The V end was cut by 3 bases, the J end by 3 bases, with 16 bases between. The germline V gene encodes CDR1 SGHVS and CDR2 FNYEAQ. CDR3 DNA sequence: TGTGCCAGCAGCTTTAGTCAGGGTCCGGGAACAGATACGCAGTATTTT. Translating it yields CASSFSQGPGTDTQYF.

This clonotype was counted ten times or more. The chain joins TRBV7-7 to TRBJ2-1, with D uncertain. Trimming took 5 bases from V and 2 from J, leaving 13 bases between them. From germline, CDR1 is SSHAT and CDR2 FNYEAQ (reference sequence). This CDR3 comprises 15 residues. CDR3 nucleotide sequence: TGTGCCAGCAGCCCAGGAGAAGTCGCCTACAATGAGCAGTTCTTC. Its translation is CASSPGEVAYNEQFF.

The rearrangement links TRBV14 to TRBJ2-1; TRBD2 matches 10 bases. Germline V gives CDR1 SGHDN, CDR2 FVKESK. V trimming: 0 bases; J trimming: 13 bases; junction bases outside the gene matches: 3. The CDR3 is 13 amino acids. This CDR3 reads CASSQELAGTQFF. Here the CDR3 DNA reads TGTGCCAGCAGCCAAGAACTAGCGGGAACCCAGTTCTTC.